What follows is one T cell receptor beta chain and its context. The antigen is unknown. The data were obtained in a study of beta chain features in type 1 diabetes. Overall study findings and caveats: Any HLA-type effect on TCRB rearrangement remained unresolved here. It was possible that PCR favored shorter templates, equally so in patients and controls. When Type 1 diabetes patients were examined, their TCRB CDR3s proved moderately but significantly shorter in all four CD4+ subsets. Lower insertion and higher deletion counts appeared at VDJ junctions in type 1 diabetes patients.

Via CD45RO/CCR7/CD25/CD127/CD95/CD27, cells of the CD4+ naive, central memory, regulatory and stem cell-like memory subsets were sorted. The V and J ends lost 4 bases and 2 bases, in that order; junction bases with no gene match: 4. Germline V gene sequence: CDR1 SGHRS, CDR2 YFSETQ. CDR3 length: 15 residues. Every isolated RNA sample was fully reverse transcribed, so sequencing captured expressed TCRB transcripts. Using immunoSEQ multiplex PCR, the repertoire was profiled, and TCRdb retains in-frame clones only, with some absent. The data hold about 240,000 clones, with approximately 14% observed a single time.

The rearrangement links TRBV5-1 to TRBJ2-3; 10 bases map to TRBD2. This clonotype was obtained from a man younger than 45 with type 1 diabetes. Sequenced sample: naive CD4+ T cells from blood. Here the CDR3 DNA reads TGCGCCAGCAGCCGCGGGACTAGCGACACAGATACGCAGTATTTT. This codes for CASSRGTSDTDTQYF.